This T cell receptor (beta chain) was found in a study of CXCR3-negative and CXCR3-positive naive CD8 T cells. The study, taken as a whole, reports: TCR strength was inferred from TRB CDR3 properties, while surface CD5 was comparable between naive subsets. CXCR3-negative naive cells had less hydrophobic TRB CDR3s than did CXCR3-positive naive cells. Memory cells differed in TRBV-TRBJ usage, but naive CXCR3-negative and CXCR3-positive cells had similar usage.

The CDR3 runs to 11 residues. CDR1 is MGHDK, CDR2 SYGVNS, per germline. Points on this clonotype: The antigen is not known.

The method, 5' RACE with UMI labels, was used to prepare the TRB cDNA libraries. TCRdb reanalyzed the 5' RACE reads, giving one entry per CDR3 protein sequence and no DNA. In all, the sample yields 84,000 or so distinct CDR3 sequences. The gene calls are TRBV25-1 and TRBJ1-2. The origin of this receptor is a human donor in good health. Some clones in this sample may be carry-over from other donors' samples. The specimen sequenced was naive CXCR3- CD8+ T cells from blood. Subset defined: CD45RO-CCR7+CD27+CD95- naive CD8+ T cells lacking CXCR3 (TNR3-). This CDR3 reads CASSGNYGYTF.